The T cell receptor beta chain under discussion was sequenced for a study of shared clonotypes between healthy human individuals. Study donors comprised healthy, HIV-negative adults devoid of recent acute infection or vaccination. Genomic DNA of unsorted samples came from approximately 100 million PBMCs. Around 28,000 T cell genomes (about 0.3 ug DNA) went into each PBMC replicate. The method was immunoSEQ multiplex PCR; TCRdb's version includes in-frame clones alone and lacks a portion of them. The sample carries about 450,000 clones, roughly 77% recorded once. The germline CDR1 and CDR2 sequences are SGHVS and FQNEAQ. The germline V and J ends were trimmed by 5 bases and 2 bases, with 16 bases remaining between them. The CDR3 has 15 residues.

This sequence joins TRBV7-8 and TRBJ2-7; tentative D call: TRBD1 (6 bases). Sequencing input: PBMCs. The source is a woman aged 40-49 years in good health. Some clones in this sample may be carry-over from other donors' samples. The CDR3 spells CASSPVRTVPYEQYF. The DNA of the CDR3 is TGTGCCAGCAGCCCTGTCCGGACAGTTCCCTACGAGCAGTACTTC.